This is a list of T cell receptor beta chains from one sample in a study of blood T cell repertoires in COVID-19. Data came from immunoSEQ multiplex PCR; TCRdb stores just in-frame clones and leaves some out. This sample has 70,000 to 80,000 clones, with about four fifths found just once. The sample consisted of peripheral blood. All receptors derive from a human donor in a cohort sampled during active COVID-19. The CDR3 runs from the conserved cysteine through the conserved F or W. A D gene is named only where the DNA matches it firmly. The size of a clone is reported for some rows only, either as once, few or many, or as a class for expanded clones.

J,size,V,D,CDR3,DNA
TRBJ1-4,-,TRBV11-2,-,CASSQDILKKLFF,TGTGCCAGCAGCCAGGACATACTGAAAAAACTGTTTTTT
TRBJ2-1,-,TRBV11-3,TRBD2,CASSSITSGGQQFF,TGTGCCAGCAGCTCAATTACTAGCGGGGGGCAACAGTTCTTC
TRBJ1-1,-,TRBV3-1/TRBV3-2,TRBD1,CASSPFRNRDRANTEAFF,TGTGCCAGCAGCCCTTTCCGCAACCGGGACAGGGCGAACACTGAAGCTTTCTTT
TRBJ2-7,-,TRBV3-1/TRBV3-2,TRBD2,CASRDSGGSPYEQYF,TGTGCCAGCAGGGATAGCGGGGGGTCCCCCTACGAGCAGTACTTC
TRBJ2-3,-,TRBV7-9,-,CASSLTHTQYF,TGTGCCAGCAGCTTAACTCATACGCAGTATTTT
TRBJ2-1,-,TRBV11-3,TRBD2,CASSLEGTSGKNEQFF,TGTGCCAGCAGCTTAGAAGGGACTAGCGGGAAGAATGAGCAGTTCTTC
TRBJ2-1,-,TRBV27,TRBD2,CASSPRTSGVYNEQFF,TGTGCCAGCAGTCCCCGGACTAGCGGGGTTTACAATGAGCAGTTCTTC
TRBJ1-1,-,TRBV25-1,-,CASSEPTPAGPEAFF,TGTGCCAGCAGTGAACCCACCCCCGCAGGGCCTGAAGCTTTCTTT
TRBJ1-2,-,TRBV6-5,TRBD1,CASSYRGTGGRDGYTF,TGTGCCAGCAGTTACCGGGGGACAGGGGGAAGAGATGGCTACACCTTC
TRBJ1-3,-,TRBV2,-,CASTGDPGNTIYF,TGTGCCAGCACAGGGGACCCTGGAAACACCATATATTTT
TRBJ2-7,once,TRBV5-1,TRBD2,CASSAGGRGGEQYF,TGCGCCAGCAGCGCGGGGGGTAGGGGAGGCGAGCAGTACTTC
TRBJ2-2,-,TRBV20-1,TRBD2,CSASRAGGLGTGELFF,TGCAGTGCTAGTAGAGCGGGAGGCCTCGGGACCGGGGAGCTGTTTTTT
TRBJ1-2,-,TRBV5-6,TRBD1,CASSSDYRGSAGYTF,TGTGCCAGCAGCTCGGATTACAGGGGTAGCGCTGGCTACACCTTC
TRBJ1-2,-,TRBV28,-,CASLGGAGNYGYTF,TGTGCCAGCTTGGGGGGGGCCGGAAACTATGGCTACACCTTC
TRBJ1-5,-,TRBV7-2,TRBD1,CASSPGRQGSQPQHF,TGTGCCAGCAGCCCCGGGAGACAGGGAAGTCAGCCCCAGCATTTT
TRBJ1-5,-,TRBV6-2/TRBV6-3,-,CASSPLSGSNQPQHF,TGTGCCAGCAGTCCCCTCTCGGGTAGCAATCAGCCCCAGCATTTT
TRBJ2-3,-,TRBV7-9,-,CASSPRTVNTQYF,TGTGCCAGCAGCCCCCGGACTGTAAATACGCAGTATTTT
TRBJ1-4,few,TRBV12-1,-,CASSFGEQATNEKLFF,TGTGCCAGCAGCTTTGGGGAACAGGCAACTAATGAAAAACTGTTTTTT
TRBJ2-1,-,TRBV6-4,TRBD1,CASSATGSGEQFF,TGTGCCAGCAGTGCGACAGGGTCGGGTGAGCAGTTCTTC
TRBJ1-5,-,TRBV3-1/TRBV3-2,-,CASSQDRGPQHF,TGTGCCAGCAGCCAAGATCGGGGGCCCCAGCATTTT
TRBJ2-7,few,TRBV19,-,CASSIDQNDEQYF,TGTGCCAGTAGTATAGACCAGAATGACGAGCAGTACTTC
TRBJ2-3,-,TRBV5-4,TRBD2,CASSMGLAGVLDTQYF,TGTGCCAGCAGCATGGGACTAGCGGGAGTATTAGATACGCAGTATTTT
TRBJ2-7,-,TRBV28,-,CASSPREVGGYEQYF,TGTGCCAGCAGCCCACGAGAGGTAGGAGGGTACGAGCAGTACTTC
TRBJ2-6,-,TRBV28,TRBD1,CASGGRQGAAGANVLTF,TGTGCCAGCGGTGGGAGACAGGGGGCTGCTGGGGCCAACGTCCTGACTTTC
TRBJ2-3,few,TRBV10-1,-,CASSGGGSTDTQYF,TGCGCCAGCAGTGGAGGAGGAAGCACAGATACGCAGTATTTT
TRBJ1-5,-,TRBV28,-,CASSWGGNSNQPQHF,TGTGCCAGCAGTTGGGGCGGAAATAGCAATCAGCCCCAGCATTTT